One and the same sample provided the 29 T cell receptor beta chains below, sequenced in a study of blood T cell repertoires in COVID-19. The table came from immunoSEQ multiplex PCR; TCRdb's copy has only in-frame clones and leaves some out. The sample lists over 250,000 clones, around 92% occurring once. Sequencing was performed on peripheral blood. The receptors were gathered from a person aged 18 to 30 with COVID-19, enrolled during active disease.

The chain uses TRBV24-1 and TRBJ2-3; TRBD1 matches at 7 bases. This CDR3 spans 15 amino acids. The germline CDR1 and CDR2 sequences are KGHDR and SFDVKD. Losses at the gene ends were 3 bases for V and 0 bases for J; bases not matched to a gene: 2. DNA of the CDR3: TGTGCCACCAGTGATCGGGGACAGAGCACAGATACGCAGTATTTT. Amino acids: CATSDRGQSTDTQYF.

This clone occurred once. The chain is built from TRBV24-1 and TRBJ2-7; D uncertain. The CDR3 is made up of 13 amino acids. V lost 2 bases and J lost 1, with 5 bases in between. In germline, CDR1 is KGHDR, CDR2 SFDVKD. The CDR3 is CATSDSLSYEQYF. As DNA, the CDR3 is TGTGCCACCAGTGATTCCCTTTCCTACGAGCAGTACTTC.

This chain connects TRBV18 to TRBJ2-4; 14 nucleotides align to TRBD2. The CDR3 spans 18 residues. Per the germline V gene, CDR1 is KGHSH and CDR2 is LQKENI. V lost 3 bases and J lost 8; bases outside the gene matches: 12. The CDR3 spells CASSPHPGLAGVGDIQYF. The CDR3 nucleotides read TGTGCCAGCTCACCGCATCCGGGACTAGCGGGAGTAGGGGACATTCAGTACTTC.

CDR3 protein: CASSSVGTRRYNEQFF. DNA of the CDR3: TGTGCCAGCAGCAGTGTCGGGACTCGGCGGTACAATGAGCAGTTCTTC. The chain is built from TRBV7-9 and TRBJ2-1; TRBD2 might be the D (6 bases). The V end lost 5 bases, the J end lost 4 bases, and 18 bases lay between the germline ends. CDR3 length: 16 amino acids. From germline, CDR1 is SEHNR and CDR2 FQNEAQ (reference sequence).

CDR3 in DNA: TGTGCCAGCAGTAGATCAACCAGGCCAGATACGCAGTATTTT. As protein: CASSRSTRPDTQYF. J is TRBJ2-3 and V is TRBV6-2 or TRBV6-3; D gene ambiguous. Trimming removed 5 bases from V and 4 bases from J, with 13 bases in between. The CDR3 covers 14 residues. The germline V gene has CDR1 MNHEY and CDR2 SVGEGT.

The chain uses TRBV5-1 and TRBJ2-1, with a weak D call TRBD2 (7 bases). The germline V gene encodes CDR1 SGHRS and CDR2 YFSETQ. V was shortened by 4 bases and J by 4 bases, with 18 bases between the two germline ends. The CDR3 extends over 16 amino acids. The CDR3 loop is CASSRGASGIYNEQFF. The CDR3, as DNA: TGCGCCAGCAGCAGGGGGGCTAGCGGAATTTACAATGAGCAGTTCTTC.

The CDR3 DNA is TGTGCCAGCAGCTACCGGCCAGGGGGTCCCCTCGCAGATACGCAGTATTTT. This encodes CASSYRPGGPLADTQYF. The V call is TRBV5-4, the J call TRBJ2-3, with 7 bases aligning to TRBD1. Germline V gene sequence: CDR1 SGHNT, CDR2 YYREEE (reference sequence). This CDR3 is 17 amino acids long. Trimming took 3 bases from V and 4 from J; bases not matched to a gene: 14.

The genes are TRBV6-6 and TRBJ1-1; unclear D gene. V was pared by 7 bases and J by 3 bases, with 21 bases between. The CDR3 length is 16 residues. Per the germline V gene, CDR1 is MNHNY and CDR2 is SVGAGI (reference sequence). The CDR3 DNA is TGTGCCAGCACCTTCTACCAGGATGGGTCGGACACTGAAGCTTTCTTT. Translation gives CASTFYQDGSDTEAFF.

The chain carries TRBV29-1 and TRBJ2-7; 8 nucleotides match TRBD2. CDR1 is SQVTM and CDR2 is ANQGSEA in the germline V gene. V shed 3 bases and J 1 base; nucleotides not matched to a gene: 8. This CDR3 region has 15 residues. Here the CDR3 DNA reads TGCAGCGTTGACGGGATAGCGGGGCCATCCTACGAGCAGTACTTC. It yields the protein CSVDGIAGPSYEQYF.

The chain recombines TRBV13 with TRBJ2-1; D is possibly TRBD1 (7 bases). Germline CDR1 PRHDT, CDR2 FYEKMQ (reference sequence). There are 15 residues in the CDR3. Trimming pared 2 bases from V and 6 bases from J, leaving 14 bases between. The CDR3 nucleotides read TGTGCCAGCAGCTTAAGGGAGGAGGGGGCCAATGAGCAGTTCTTC. Encoded protein: CASSLREEGANEQFF.

This clone was seen a handful of times. The CDR3 region is CASSLDSNEQYF. The CDR3, as DNA: TGTGCCAGCAGTTTGGACTCTAACGAGCAGTACTTC. The rearrangement joins TRBV2 to TRBJ2-7, with D perhaps TRBD2 (5 bases). The CDR3 is 12 residues long. Germline values: CDR1 SNHLY, CDR2 FYNNEI. V shed 5 bases and J shed 5 bases, with 10 bases lying between them.

The chain employs TRBV18 and TRBJ1-4; no reliable D call. Trimming removed 6 bases from V and 8 bases from J, with 16 bases in between. The CDR3 runs 14 residues. The germline V gene has CDR1 KGHSH and CDR2 LQKENI. The CDR3 DNA reads as TGTGCCAGCTCCCTAAGCGCGGCCGCGGAAAAACTGTTTTTT. Its translation: CASSLSAAAEKLFF.

The CDR3 sequence is CASTISGRADNEQFF. CDR3 nucleotide sequence: TGTGCCAGCACCATTAGCGGGAGGGCCGACAATGAGCAGTTCTTC. The V call is TRBV9, the J call TRBJ2-1; TRBD2 matches 11 bases. The CDR3 covers 15 residues. V was clipped by 6 bases and J by 5 bases; unmatched bases: 7. Germline CDR1 reads SGDLS; CDR2 reads YYNGEE.

This clone appeared once. The chain uses TRBV3-1 (or the pseudogene TRBV3-2) and TRBJ1-3; D remains ambiguous. The CDR3 is 16 amino acids. Germline V CDR1 and CDR2: LGHDT, YNNKEL (reference sequence). V lost 0 bases, J lost 0 bases, and 9 bases lay in between. The CDR3 here is CASSQDPASSGNTIYF. The CDR3 DNA sequence: TGTGCCAGCAGCCAAGATCCTGCCAGCTCTGGAAACACCATATATTTT.

Of note for this clone: Other DNA variants within this sample encode the same CDR3. The chain couples TRBV4-2 to TRBJ2-3; 11 nucleotides match TRBD2. After removal of 3 bases from V and 5 bases from J, the junction contained 10 bases not matched to a gene. This CDR3 comprises 17 residues. Germline-derived CDR1 and CDR2 are LGHNA and YNFKEQ. The CDR3, as DNA: TGTGCCAGCAGCCAGGCCTTAGCGGGAGGGCCAGGAGATACGCAGTATTTT. Translated: CASSQALAGGPGDTQYF.

The chain uses TRBV7-9 and TRBJ2-3; 7 bases line up with TRBD2. The V and J ends lost 4 bases and 6 bases, in that order; junction bases with no gene match: 7. CDR3 length: 14 residues. Germline CDR1 reads SEHNR; CDR2 reads FQNEAQ (reference sequence). The CDR3 region is CASSSKGGPDTQYF. CDR3 in DNA: TGTGCCAGCAGCTCCAAGGGAGGGCCCGATACGCAGTATTTT.

The chain has TRBV7-9 and TRBJ1-1; D unresolved. This CDR3 is built from 14 residues. V lost 3 bases and J 1 base, leaving 9 bases between the germline ends. Germline loops: CDR1 SEHNR, CDR2 FQNEAQ (reference sequence). This chain's CDR3 is CASSFRGPNTEAFF. CDR3 bases: TGTGCCAGCAGCTTCCGGGGTCCGAACACTGAAGCTTTCTTT.

The J gene is TRBJ1-1, the V gene TRBV3-1 (or the pseudogene TRBV3-2), with unresolved D. This CDR3 is 14 amino acids long. V was cut by 0 bases and J by 0 bases, with 5 bases left in between. Germline V gene sequence: CDR1 LGHDT, CDR2 YNNKEL (reference sequence). CDR3 region: CASSQDLMNTEAFF. As DNA, the CDR3 is TGTGCCAGCAGCCAAGATCTTATGAACACTGAAGCTTTCTTT.

The chain carries TRBV24-1 and TRBJ2-5; the match to TRBD1 covers 7 bases. CDR1 and CDR2 from the germline V gene are KGHDR and SFDVKD. Trimming at V came to 4 bases and at J to 2 bases, leaving 6 bases not matched to a gene. There are 15 residues in the CDR3. This CDR3 is CATSERDSFQETQYF. The CDR3 coding sequence is TGTGCCACCAGTGAACGGGACAGTTTTCAAGAGACCCAGTACTTC.

J is TRBJ1-3 and V is TRBV9; tentatively, D is TRBD1 (5 bases). This CDR3 spans 16 amino acids. V lost 0 bases and J lost 3, with 13 bases in between. Germline V lookup: CDR1 SGDLS, CDR2 YYNGEE. CDR3 in DNA: TGTGCCAGCAGCGTAGCTACAGCAGGGCTTGGAAACACCATATATTTT. Translating it yields CASSVATAGLGNTIYF.

The chain links TRBV7-2 to TRBJ1-4; D call uncertain. V lost 4 bases and J 0 bases, leaving 9 bases between the germline ends. Germline V gene data show CDR1 as SGHTA and CDR2 as FQGNSA. CDR3 length: 15 amino acids. CDR3 protein: CASSSQLATNEKLFF. CDR3 coding DNA: TGTGCCAGCAGCTCACAGCTTGCAACTAATGAAAAACTGTTTTTT.

The chain has TRBV30 and TRBJ1-2, with D uncertain. V was pared by 0 bases and J by 14 bases, with 13 bases between. The CDR3 loop spans 11 amino acids. CDR1 and CDR2 from the germline V gene are GTSNPN and SVGIG (reference sequence). The CDR3 bases are TGTGCCTGGAGTGTCGGGAGCCAGGCAACCTTC. Translated, it gives CAWSVGSQATF.

The chain joins TRBV7-2 to TRBJ2-1; 8 nucleotides line up with TRBD1. Germline V gene sequence: CDR1 SGHTA, CDR2 FQGNSA. Losses at the gene ends were 4 bases for V and 2 bases for J; bases not matched to a gene: 1. The CDR3 has 14 residues. The CDR3 DNA reads as TGTGCCAGCAGCTACAGGGGGACCTACAATGAGCAGTTCTTC. Protein product: CASSYRGTYNEQFF.

This sequence joins TRBV11-2 and TRBJ1-1, with 9 bases fitting TRBD1. The V gene end was trimmed by 6 bases and the J gene end by 2 bases; junction bases not matched to a gene: 10. The germline V gene encodes CDR1 SGHAT and CDR2 FQNNGV. CDR3 length: 16 amino acids. Here the CDR3 reads CASSKGQGEVNTEAFF. The DNA of the CDR3 is TGTGCCAGCAGTAAGGGACAGGGAGAGGTAAACACTGAAGCTTTCTTT. Together with reference TRBV11-2 and TRBJ1-1, the CDR3 gives the full variable domain: EAGVAQSPRYKIIEKRQSVAFWCNPISGHATLYWYQQILGQGPKLLIQFQNNGVVDDSQLPKDRFSAERLKGVDSTLKIQPAKLEDSAVYLCASSKGQGEVNTEAFFGQGTRLTVV.

V is TRBV13 and J is TRBJ2-2, with 7 positions matching TRBD2. The ends lost 5 bases at V and 4 bases at J; junction bases unmatched: 10. Germline lookup yields CDR1 PRHDT and CDR2 FYEKMQ (reference sequence). CDR3 length equals 16 residues. The CDR3 coding sequence is TGTGCCAGCAGCGCCCTGGTGTCGGGGGGCACCGGGGAGCTGTTTTTT. It yields the protein CASSALVSGGTGELFF.

V and J are TRBV12-3 or TRBV12-4 and TRBJ1-1; D possibly corresponds to TRBD1 (5 bases). The ends were cut back, 2 bases at V and 8 bases at J, with 12 bases in the middle. CDR3 length equals 13 residues. The CDR3 bases are TGTGCCAGCAGTTTAAGTAGGTCAGGGGAAGCTTTCTTT. The encoded protein is CASSLSRSGEAFF.

The rearrangement links TRBV15 to TRBJ2-2; 13 bases agree with TRBD2. Trimming cost V 5 bases and J 1 base; bases outside gene matches: 10. The germline gives CDR1 LNHNV, CDR2 YYDKDF (reference sequence). The CDR3 extends over 19 amino acids. The DNA for the CDR3 is TGTGCCACCAGCGGCACTAGCGGGAGGGCCGTGGAGAACACCGGGGAGCTGTTTTTT. Encoded protein: CATSGTSGRAVENTGELFF.

This chain uses TRBV20-1 with TRBJ2-2; unclear D gene. Germline assignment: CDR1 DFQATT and CDR2 SNEGSKA (reference sequence). This CDR3 is 14 amino acids long. V gave up 3 bases and J gave up 1 base, with 9 bases separating them. The DNA for the CDR3 is TGCAGTGCTAGTACCCCTAGGAACACCGGGGAGCTGTTTTTT. Residues: CSASTPRNTGELFF.

CDR3 amino acids: CASRLAGGLYNEQFF. The CDR3, as DNA: TGTGCCAGCAGGCTAGCGGGAGGTCTCTACAATGAGCAGTTCTTC. V is TRBV27 and J is TRBJ2-1; 11 bases agree with TRBD2. V shed 6 bases, J shed 3 bases, and the junction held 4 bases outside the gene matches. Germline-derived CDR1 and CDR2 are MNHEY and SMNVEV (reference sequence). CDR3 length equals 15 residues.